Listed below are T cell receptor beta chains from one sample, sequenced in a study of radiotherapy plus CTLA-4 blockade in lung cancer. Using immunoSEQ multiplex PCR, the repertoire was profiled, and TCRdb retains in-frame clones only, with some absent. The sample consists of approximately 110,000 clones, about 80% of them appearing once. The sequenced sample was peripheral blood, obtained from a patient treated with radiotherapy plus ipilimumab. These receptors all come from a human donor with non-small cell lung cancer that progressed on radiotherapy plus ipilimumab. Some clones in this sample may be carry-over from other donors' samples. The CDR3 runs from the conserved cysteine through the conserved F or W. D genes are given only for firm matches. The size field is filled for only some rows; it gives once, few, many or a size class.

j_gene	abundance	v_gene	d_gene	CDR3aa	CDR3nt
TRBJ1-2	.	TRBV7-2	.	CASTATMGSLGDGYTF	TGTGCCAGCACCGCAACTATGGGGAGCCTCGGGGATGGCTACACCTTC
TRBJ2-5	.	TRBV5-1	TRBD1	CASSRSTGVGETQYF	TGCGCCAGCAGCCGATCTACAGGGGTGGGAGAGACCCAGTACTTC
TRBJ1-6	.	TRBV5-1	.	CASSPRSDSYNSPLHF	TGCGCCAGCAGCCCCCGGTCGGACTCCTATAATTCACCCCTCCACTTT
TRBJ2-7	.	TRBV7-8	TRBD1	CASSYPGTGYEQYF	TGTGCCAGCAGCTACCCCGGGACAGGCTACGAGCAGTACTTC
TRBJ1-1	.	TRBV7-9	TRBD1	CASSYTGGAVSAFF	TGTGCCAGCAGCTATACAGGGGGCGCCGTCTCCGCTTTCTTT
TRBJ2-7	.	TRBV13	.	CASSLGPGVEQYF	TGTGCCAGCAGCTTAGGCCCCGGGGTCGAGCAGTACTTC
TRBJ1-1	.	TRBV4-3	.	CASSQDMVVREAFF	TGCGCCAGCAGCCAAGATATGGTAGTCAGGGAAGCTTTCTTT
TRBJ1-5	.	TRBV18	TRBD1	CASSSTGGHQPQHF	TGTGCCAGCTCATCAACAGGGGGCCATCAGCCCCAGCATTTT
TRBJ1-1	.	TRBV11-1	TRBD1	CASSPIDRGATEAFF	TGTGCCAGCAGCCCCATTGACAGGGGGGCCACTGAAGCTTTCTTT
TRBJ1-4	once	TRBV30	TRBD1	CAWSTNRGRIHEKLFF	TGTGCCTGGAGCACGAACAGGGGGCGCATCCATGAAAAACTGTTTTTT
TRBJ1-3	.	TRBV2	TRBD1	CASRTDRGNTIYF	TGTGCCAGCAGAACGGACAGGGGGAACACCATATATTTT
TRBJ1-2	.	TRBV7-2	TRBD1	CASSLGGTATNYGYTF	TGTGCCAGCAGCTTAGGAGGGACAGCTACCAACTATGGCTACACCTTC
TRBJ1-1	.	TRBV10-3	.	CAISGSETDVTEAFF	TGTGCCATCAGTGGGTCGGAGACAGACGTCACTGAAGCTTTCTTT